The 27 T cell receptor beta chains given below trace back to one sample, sequenced in a study of blood T cell repertoires in COVID-19. Data came from immunoSEQ multiplex PCR; TCRdb stores just in-frame clones and leaves some out. The table shows some 100,000 clones, with approximately 89% occurring only once. Sequenced input: peripheral blood. Receptors originate from a man aged 50 to 59 with acute or convalescent COVID-19.

This clone was picked up one time. This chain uses TRBV4-2 with TRBJ1-1; maybe TRBD1 (6 bases). This CDR3 region has 16 residues. V shed 1 base and J shed 0 bases, with 12 bases lying between them. CDR1 is LGHNA and CDR2 is YNFKEQ in the germline V gene. The CDR3 DNA sequence: TGTGCCAGCAGCCAAGTCGGAAGGGGGATGAACACTGAAGCTTTCTTT. Its translation: CASSQVGRGMNTEAFF.

This clone has a single count. This rearrangement joins TRBV7-9 to TRBJ2-4; 8 bases map to TRBD1. This CDR3 comprises 14 residues. With V trimmed by 1 base and J by 13 bases, 9 bases remained unmatched. CDR1 and CDR2 from the germline V gene are SEHNR and FQNEAQ (reference sequence). CDR3 in amino acids: CASSLVRTGSRQYF. The CDR3 coding sequence is TGTGCCAGCAGCTTAGTAAGGACAGGGAGTAGACAGTACTTC.

The chain couples TRBV10-3 to TRBJ1-5; 10 positions agree with TRBD1. The V gene's germline CDR1 is ENHRY and CDR2 SYGVKD. The length of the CDR3 is 16 residues. V lost 3 bases and J lost 2; bases outside the gene matches: 4. The CDR3 DNA reads TGTGCCATCAGTGACCCCGGACAGGGGGGCAATCAGCCCCAGCATTTT. This translates into CAISDPGQGGNQPQHF.

The chain has TRBV2 and TRBJ2-1; 10 bases line up with TRBD2. Germline V lookup: CDR1 SNHLY, CDR2 FYNNEI. The CDR3 is made up of 13 amino acids. J lost 6 bases, V lost 7 bases, and 3 bases had no gene match. The CDR3 loop reads CASKWTSGNEQFF. As DNA, the CDR3 is TGTGCCAGCAAGTGGACTAGCGGCAATGAGCAGTTCTTC.

This chain connects TRBV6-5 to TRBJ1-1; D is uncertain. Trimming removed 3 bases at V and 6 bases at J, with 14 bases between. Germline lookup yields CDR1 MNHEY and CDR2 SVGAGI. CDR3 length equals 14 residues. The CDR3 loop reads CASSYNRGIAEAFF. The DNA for the CDR3 is TGTGCCAGCAGTTATAACCGGGGAATAGCTGAAGCTTTCTTT.

The rearrangement links TRBV28 to TRBJ1-1; no definite D call. CDR1 MDHEN and CDR2 SYDVKM come from the germline V gene. The ends were cut back, 5 bases at V and 1 base at J, with 8 bases in the middle. The CDR3 is 13 residues long. CDR3 bases: TGTGCCAGCAGTCCCCCCCGGAACACTGAAGCTTTCTTT. Amino acids: CASSPPRNTEAFF.

V is TRBV3-1 (or the pseudogene TRBV3-2) and J is TRBJ2-1, with 16 bases that match TRBD2. From germline, CDR1 is LGHDT and CDR2 YNNKEL (reference sequence). The CDR3 loop spans 17 amino acids. Unmatched junction bases numbered 7, after V lost 1 base and J lost 10 bases. Here the CDR3 reads CASSQGYGTSGREEQFF. CDR3 sequence (DNA): TGTGCCAGCAGCCAAGGGTACGGGACTAGCGGGAGGGAGGAGCAGTTCTTC.

V usage is TRBV24-1 and J usage is TRBJ1-2, with no clear D. Germline V lookup: CDR1 KGHDR, CDR2 SFDVKD. Trimming took 2 bases from V and 8 from J, leaving 5 bases between them. CDR3 length equals 11 residues. The CDR3 here is CATSDWSGYTF. CDR3 bases: TGTGCCACCAGTGATTGGAGCGGCTACACCTTC.

This clone occurred once. The chain carries TRBV5-5 and TRBJ2-3, with TRBD2 matching 9 bases. Germline V gives CDR1 SGHKS, CDR2 YYEKEE (reference sequence). V lost 1 base and J lost 2; bases outside the gene matches: 5. CDR3 length equals 16 residues. The CDR3 DNA is TGTGCCAGCAGCTTGTTGGCTAGCGGGACCACAGATACGCAGTATTTT. Its protein is CASSLLASGTTDTQYF.

The chain combines TRBV12-5 with TRBJ1-3; no clear D gene. Germline V gene lookup returns CDR1 LGHNT and CDR2 FRNRAP. The ends were cut back, 9 bases at V and 2 bases at J, with 17 bases in the middle. The CDR3 sequence is 15 residues long. CDR3 bases: TGTGCTAGCGTATTTCCGTCCGGGACTGGAAACACCATATATTTT. Protein sequence: CASVFPSGTGNTIYF.

The gene calls are TRBV27 and TRBJ2-5, with TRBD2 as a possible D gene (5 bases). From germline, CDR1 is MNHEY and CDR2 SMNVEV (reference sequence). The CDR3 runs 14 residues. V was pared by 3 bases and J by 5 bases, with 13 bases between. The CDR3 nucleotides are TGTGCCAGCAGTTTTTCTCGGGGTGGGGAGACCCAGTACTTC. This codes for CASSFSRGGETQYF.

J is TRBJ1-2 and V is TRBV6-5; 7 positions match TRBD1. The junction had 10 bases not matched to a gene; V was cut back by 5 bases and J by 4 bases. Germline CDR1 MNHEY, CDR2 SVGAGI. This CDR3 comprises 15 residues. The CDR3 nucleotides read TGTGCCAGCAGTCAACAGGGGACGGGTAGCTATGGCTACACCTTC. Its protein product is CASSQQGTGSYGYTF.

The gene calls are TRBV19 and TRBJ2-1; D might be TRBD2 (6 bases). With 4 bases removed from V and 4 bases from J, the gap between germline ends came to 11 bases. This CDR3 region has 14 residues. Looked up from germline, CDR1 is LNHDA and CDR2 is SQIVND (reference sequence). As DNA, the CDR3 is TGTGCCAGTAGTACCGGGACTTATTACAATGAGCAGTTCTTC. Translating gives CASSTGTYYNEQFF. The variable domain in full, with the rest retrieved from reference TRBV19 and TRBJ2-1, is DGGITQSPKYLFRKEGQNVTLSCEQNLNHDAMYWYRQDPGQGLRLIYYSQIVNDFQKGDIAEGYSVSREKKESFPLTVTSAQKNPTAFYLCASSTGTYYNEQFFGPGTRLTVL.

This chain connects TRBV6-5 to TRBJ2-7; possibly TRBD1 for D (6 bases). From germline, CDR1 is MNHEY and CDR2 SVGAGI. The CDR3 spans 13 residues. V lost 7 bases and J lost 3, with 13 bases in between. The DNA for the CDR3 is TGTGCCAGCACGAAGACAGGCCTCTACGAGCAGTACTTC. Residues: CASTKTGLYEQYF.

The chain employs TRBV6-5 and TRBJ1-2; maybe TRBD1 (5 bases). Trimming stripped 4 bases from V and 4 bases from J, with 16 bases between. Germline V gene lookup returns CDR1 MNHEY and CDR2 SVGAGI. The CDR3 has 15 amino acids. The CDR3 reads CASSSRRGSLYGYTF. The CDR3 bases are TGTGCCAGCAGTTCTCGGAGGGGTAGTCTCTATGGCTACACCTTC.

V usage is TRBV2 and J usage is TRBJ2-1, with D possibly matching TRBD1 (5 bases). Germline loops: CDR1 SNHLY, CDR2 FYNNEI. V lost 7 bases and J lost 6, with 19 bases in between. The CDR3 is 15 residues long. The CDR3 coding sequence is TGTGCCAGCACCCTAGACAGACAGCGTTTCAATGAGCAGTTCTTC. Translation gives CASTLDRQRFNEQFF.

J is TRBJ2-7 and V is TRBV30; the D is unclear. Germline-derived CDR1 and CDR2 are GTSNPN and SVGIG (reference sequence). The germline V and J ends were trimmed by 0 bases and 5 bases, with 14 bases remaining between them. This CDR3 contains 14 residues. The CDR3 DNA sequence: TGTGCCTGGAGTGTCTTAAGCGTTACGAACGAGCAGTACTTC. This codes for CAWSVLSVTNEQYF.

This clone was seen only once. V and J are TRBV28 and TRBJ1-1; TRBD1 is a possible D gene (5 bases). V gave up 5 bases and J gave up 8 bases, with 18 bases separating them. The V gene's germline CDR1 is MDHEN and CDR2 SYDVKM. This CDR3 is 14 amino acids long. This CDR3 is CASSLPGGGSEAFF. Written as DNA, the CDR3 is TGTGCCAGCAGTCTCCCCGGGGGGGGATCCGAAGCTTTCTTT.

The V call is TRBV5-8, the J call TRBJ2-5, with D possibly matching TRBD1 (6 bases). Trimming stripped 4 bases from V and 4 bases from J, with 14 bases between. The CDR3 extends over 14 amino acids. The germline V gene has CDR1 SGHTS and CDR2 YDEGEE. CDR3 residues: CASSLGHRLETQYF. In nucleotides, the CDR3 is TGTGCCAGCAGCCTGGGACATCGGCTAGAGACCCAGTACTTC. The variable domain in full, completed from reference TRBV5-8 and TRBJ2-5, reads EAGVTQSPTHLIKTRGQQATLRCSPISGHTSVYWYQQALGLGLQFLLWYDEGEERNRGNFPPRFSGRQFPNYSSELNVNALELEDSALYLCASSLGHRLETQYFGPGTRLLVL.

The genes are TRBV18 and TRBJ1-2; no reliable D call. The germline V gene has CDR1 KGHSH and CDR2 LQKENI. The CDR3 spans 12 residues. The V and J ends lost 2 bases and 6 bases respectively, with 7 bases between them. CDR3 in amino acids: CASSPTGDGYTF. As DNA, the CDR3 is TGTGCCAGCTCACCAACCGGGGATGGCTACACCTTC.

The rearrangement links TRBV3-1 (or the pseudogene TRBV3-2) to TRBJ2-3, with 7 bases matching TRBD1. This CDR3 region has 12 residues. V was pared by 5 bases and J by 11 bases, with 7 bases of the junction left unmatched. Germline V CDR1 and CDR2: LGHDT, YNNKEL (reference sequence). CDR3 nucleotides: TGTGCCAGCAGCGCCGACAGGGTAAGGCAGTATTTT. Translating gives CASSADRVRQYF.

The genes are TRBV6-1 and TRBJ2-3; 7 bases are shared with TRBD2. From germline, CDR1 is MNHNS and CDR2 SASEGT. This CDR3 has 14 residues. Unmatched junction bases numbered 1, after V lost 3 bases and J lost 1 base. The CDR3 region has the DNA TGTGCCAGCAGTGACGCGGGGGGCACAGATACGCAGTATTTT. It yields the protein CASSDAGGTDTQYF.

The V and J genes are TRBV6-5 and TRBJ1-2; TRBD1 aligns across 7 bases. This CDR3 has 13 residues. Germline V gene sequence: CDR1 MNHEY, CDR2 SVGAGI. Trimming cost V 10 bases and J 4 bases; bases outside gene matches: 9. CDR3: CATQGEHLYGYTF. The CDR3 DNA is TGTGCCACCCAGGGGGAGCACCTCTATGGCTACACCTTC.

This chain connects TRBV7-9 to TRBJ2-1; tentatively, D is TRBD2 (6 bases). The CDR3 consists of 16 residues. CDR1 is SEHNR and CDR2 is FQNEAQ in the germline V gene (reference sequence). V lost 5 bases and J lost 0, with 14 bases in between. The CDR3 reads CASSPRDFLSYNEQFF. For the CDR3, the DNA is TGTGCCAGCAGCCCACGGGACTTCCTCTCCTACAATGAGCAGTTCTTC.

The sample holds one count of this clone. The chain recombines TRBV11-3 with TRBJ2-7; possibly TRBD2 for D (6 bases). This CDR3 comprises 17 residues. V lost 5 bases to trimming and J lost 4 bases, with 24 bases between them. The V gene's germline CDR1 is SGHNT and CDR2 YENEEA. The CDR3 loop is CASSPRSGDLGFYEQYF. The CDR3 DNA reads as TGTGCCAGCAGCCCCAGATCCGGGGACTTAGGGTTTTACGAGCAGTACTTC.

This clone was observed once. The CDR3: CAISEPGQGTNEQFF. Written as DNA, the CDR3 is TGTGCCATCAGTGAGCCGGGACAGGGGACCAATGAGCAGTTCTTC. The rearrangement uses TRBV10-3 and TRBJ2-1, with TRBD1 matching 10 bases. Germline CDR1 is ENHRY and CDR2 is SYGVKD. CDR3 size: 15 residues. The junction had 4 bases not matched to a gene; V was cut back by 2 bases and J by 6 bases.

V and J are TRBV4-2 and TRBJ1-4; no firm D call. This CDR3 comprises 16 residues. The V end lost 1 base, the J end lost 7 bases, and 16 bases lay between the germline ends. The germline V gene has CDR1 LGHNA and CDR2 YNFKEQ. The CDR3 region is CASSQVGSDRSEKLFF. The CDR3 DNA reads as TGTGCCAGCAGCCAAGTCGGGTCCGACCGGAGTGAAAAACTGTTTTTT.